Following are 5 T cell receptor beta chains from one sample sequenced in a study of CD8 T cells in Susac syndrome (dated by TCRdb to between 2018 and 2021). Receptors were amplified or captured by the immunoSEQ multiplex PCR assay. RNA was extracted with the RNeasy kit and roughly 0.45 to 1 ug was reverse transcribed using random hexamers. TCRdb cleaned the public reads at Q25 with fastp, built clones with MiXCR and kept in-frame beta chains. Each CDR3 protein appears once, grouped with its most common genes and DNA. Across this sample there are about 150,000 distinct CDR3 sequences, with 85% to 95% seen only once. The ten top clones hold 0.095% to 0.14% of the sample. The sample consisted of CD4+ T cells from PBMCs. Receptors originate from a human donor with multiple sclerosis.

This chain joins TRBV12-3 or TRBV12-4 and TRBJ2-4; D possibly corresponds to TRBD1 (6 bases). The CDR3 spans 16 residues. The V and J ends lost 5 bases and 0 bases respectively, with 14 bases between them. In nucleotides, the CDR3 is TGTGCCAGCAGTCGGGTAACAGGGCGAGCCAAAAACATTCAGTACTTC. It encodes CASSRVTGRAKNIQYF.

The chain couples TRBV19 to TRBJ1-3; D is possibly TRBD1 (6 bases). The CDR3 loop spans 14 amino acids. V was pared by 3 bases and J by 1 base, with 7 bases between. The germline V gene encodes CDR1 LNHDA and CDR2 SQIVND (reference sequence). The CDR3 coding sequence is TGTGCCAGTAGTATCGGACAGTCTGGAAACACCATATATTTT. As protein: CASSIGQSGNTIYF.

This sequence joins TRBV6-5 and TRBJ2-1; 11 bases are a match to TRBD2. Germline CDR1 reads MNHEY; CDR2 reads SVGAGI. The V gene end was trimmed by 2 bases and the J gene end by 2 bases; junction bases not matched to a gene: 8. The CDR3 sequence is 18 residues long. The CDR3 sequence is CASSYVAGGGGTYNEQFF. The CDR3 region has the DNA TGTGCCAGCAGTTACGTAGCGGGAGGGGGGGGCACCTACAATGAGCAGTTCTTC.

The gene calls are TRBV18 and TRBJ2-1; D remains unclear. The CDR3 runs 13 residues. V was cut by 4 bases and J by 12 bases, with 16 bases left in between. Germline V gene sequence: CDR1 KGHSH, CDR2 LQKENI. CDR3 nucleotides: TGTGCCAGCTCACACAGCTCCCTTTTTGGGCAGTTCTTC. This translates into CASSHSSLFGQFF. Full variable domain (outside the CDR3, taken from reference TRBV18 and TRBJ2-1): NAGVMQNPRHLVRRRGQEARLRCSPMKGHSHVYWYRQLPEEGLKFMVYLQKENIIDESGMPKERFSAEFPKEGPSILRIQQVVRGDSAAYFCASSHSSLFGQFFGPGTRLTVL.

This chain joins TRBV5-4 and TRBJ2-5; D remains ambiguous. Germline CDR1 and CDR2: SGHNT and YYREEE (reference sequence). The CDR3 runs to 14 residues. The V gene lost 0 bases and the J gene lost 1 base, with 7 bases spanning the gap. This chain's CDR3 is CASSLGVGQETQYF. The CDR3, as DNA: TGTGCCAGCAGCTTGGGAGTCGGCCAAGAGACCCAGTACTTC.